A single sample is the source of the 5 T cell receptor beta chains below, sequenced in a study of blood T cell repertoires in COVID-19. Clones were read by immunoSEQ multiplex PCR, and TCRdb kept only the in-frame ones, dropping some. Of about 84,000 clones detected, over 70% appear once; the ten largest clones hold over 5.5%. Sequenced sample: peripheral blood. These receptors were taken from a man aged 45-65 years with active or convalescent COVID-19.

The chain uses TRBV4-1 and TRBJ2-6; perhaps TRBD2 as D (6 bases). The CDR3 extends over 17 amino acids. The germline V gene encodes CDR1 MGHRA and CDR2 YSYEKL. V lost 6 bases to trimming and J lost 0 bases, with 15 bases between them. In DNA form, the CDR3 reads TGCGCCAGCAGGCCGTGGGGGGAGGCCTCTGGGGCCAACGTCCTGACTTTC. It yields the protein CASRPWGEASGANVLTF.

The V gene is TRBV11-2, the J gene TRBJ2-5, with no clear D. In germline, CDR1 is SGHAT, CDR2 FQNNGV. V was pared by 1 base and J by 5 bases, with 8 bases between. This CDR3 comprises 13 residues. This chain's CDR3 is CASSLGNGETQYF. DNA of the CDR3: TGTGCCAGCAGCTTAGGAAACGGGGAGACCCAGTACTTC.

V and J are TRBV16 and TRBJ1-1, with no clear D. The germline V gene has CDR1 KGHSY and CDR2 FQNENV. The CDR3 length is 14 residues. V was pared by 0 bases and J by 10 bases, with 15 bases between. The CDR3, as DNA: TGTGCCAGCAGCCAATCGTCCACCTCCTTGAGAGCTTTCTTT. It codes for CASSQSSTSLRAFF. The full variable domain, with the rest looked up from reference TRBV16 and TRBJ1-1, is GEEVAQTPKHLVRGEGQKAKLYCAPIKGHSYVFWYQQVLKNEFKFLISFQNENVFDETGMPKERFSAKCLPNSPCSLEIQATKLEDSAVYFCASSQSSTSLRAFFGQGTRLTVV.

This clone came up a few times. The genes are TRBV19 and TRBJ2-7; D may be TRBD2 (6 bases). Germline lookup yields CDR1 LNHDA and CDR2 SQIVND (reference sequence). This CDR3 region has 15 residues. V dropped 5 bases and J dropped 0 bases, with 14 bases sitting between them. CDR3 sequence reads: CASSPSSGSSYEQYF. The CDR3 DNA sequence: TGTGCCAGTAGTCCCTCCTCCGGGAGCTCCTACGAGCAGTACTTC.

This chain uses TRBV1 with TRBJ1-5; the table gives TRBD1 as D, unverified against the DNA. TRBV1 is a known pseudogene. This CDR3 region has 17 residues. CDR3 loop: CTSSQEPWDRDDQPQHF. The CDR3 DNA sequence: TGCACCAGCAGCCAAGAACCCTGGGACAGGGACGATCAGCCCCAGCATTTT.